The rows below give T cell receptor beta chains drawn from one sample of a study of cytomegalovirus exposure and HLA in healthy donors. The assay was immunoSEQ multiplex PCR, and TCRdb's table has in-frame clones only and misses some. The data contain fewer than 120,000 clones, around 80% of them singletons. Sample: PBMCs. The receptor source for this set is a man aged 25 to 45 in good health and CMV-seropositive. Each CDR3 is given with its conserved first and last residue. D genes are given only for firm matches. Clone size is stated in some rows and not others, as once, few, many or a class when expanded.

D gene	CDR3 length	V gene	J gene	clone size	CDR3 DNA	CDR3 protein
TRBD1	15	TRBV30	TRBJ1-6	NA	TGTGCCTGGGGCACAGGGGGCTCCTATAATTCACCCCTCCACTTT	CAWGTGGSYNSPLHF
NA	15	TRBV18	TRBJ1-2	NA	TGTGCCAGCTCCCCCTCACAGGGACCCTCCTATGGCTACACCTTC	CASSPSQGPSYGYTF
NA	14	TRBV5-4	TRBJ1-1	NA	TGTGCCAGCAGCTTTGACAGCCTACCCCAGGAAGCTTTCTTT	CASSFDSLPQEAFF
TRBD2	15	TRBV2	TRBJ2-7	NA	TGTGCCAGCAGGGAGGGACTAGCGGTTTCCTACGAGCAGTACTTC	CASREGLAVSYEQYF
TRBD2	19	TRBV10-2	TRBJ2-3	NA	TGCGCCAGCAGTGAGGTGCAAGGTAGCGGGGTATTACGCACAGATACGCAGTATTTT	CASSEVQGSGVLRTDTQYF
NA	13	TRBV15	TRBJ2-1	once	TGTGCCACCAGAGGACTACCAGACAATGAGCAGTTCTTC	CATRGLPDNEQFF
TRBD2	15	TRBV6-5	TRBJ2-5	NA	TGTGCCAGCACCTTAAGTAGCGGGGGAGGAGGGACCCAGTACTTC	CASTLSSGGGGTQYF
TRBD2	17	TRBV27	TRBJ2-1	NA	TGTGCCAGCAGTCCTACTAGCGGGGGGCTCCCCTACAATGAGCAGTTCTTC	CASSPTSGGLPYNEQFF
NA	13	TRBV28	TRBJ2-4	NA	TGTGCCAGCAGACCTCACGCTCCGGTGGTTCAGTACTTC	CASRPHAPVVQYF
NA	15	TRBV6-5	TRBJ1-5	NA	TGTGCCAGCAGTTACTCTCGGCAGGGTAATCAGCCCCAGCATTTT	CASSYSRQGNQPQHF
NA	12	TRBV7-9	TRBJ2-7	NA	TGTGCCAGCAGCCCGGGGATTGGAGAGCAGTACTTC	CASSPGIGEQYF
TRBD1	16	TRBV7-2	TRBJ2-1	few	TGTGCCAGCAGCGGGGCTCGGGACAGGGGTTTAAATGAGCAGTTCTTC	CASSGARDRGLNEQFF